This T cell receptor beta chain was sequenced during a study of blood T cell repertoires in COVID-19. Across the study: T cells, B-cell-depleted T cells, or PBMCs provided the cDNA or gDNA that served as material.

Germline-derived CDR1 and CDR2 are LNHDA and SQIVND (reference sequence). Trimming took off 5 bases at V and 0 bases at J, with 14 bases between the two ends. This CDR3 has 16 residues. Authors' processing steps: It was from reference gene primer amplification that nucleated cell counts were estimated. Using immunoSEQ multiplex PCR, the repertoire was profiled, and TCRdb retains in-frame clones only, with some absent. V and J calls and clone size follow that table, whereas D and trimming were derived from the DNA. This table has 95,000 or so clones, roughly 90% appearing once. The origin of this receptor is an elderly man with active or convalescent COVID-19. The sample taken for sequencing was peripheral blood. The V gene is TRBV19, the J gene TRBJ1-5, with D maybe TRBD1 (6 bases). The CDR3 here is CASSQQGGLSNQPQHF. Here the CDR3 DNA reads TGTGCCAGTAGTCAACAGGGTGGCCTTAGCAATCAGCCCCAGCATTTT.